Following are 9 T cell receptor beta chains from one sample sequenced in a study of beta chain features in type 1 diabetes. The study, taken as a whole, reports: TCRB CDR3 length was moderately but significantly reduced in all four CD4+ subsets of Type 1 diabetes patients.

Their cognate antigens are unknown. Sequenced material consisted of expressed TCRB transcripts (all of the isolated RNA was reverse transcribed). Generated by immunoSEQ multiplex PCR, the TCRdb table keeps only in-frame clones and is missing some. Among 300,000 or so clones listed, roughly 8.8% were seen once. Sequenced material: central memory CD4+ T cells from blood. The source of these receptors is a young man with type 1 diabetes.

This clone appeared a few times. This chain joins TRBV4-3 and TRBJ2-3, with 11 bases identical to TRBD2. After removal of 5 bases from V and 4 bases from J, the junction contained 5 bases not matched to a gene. This CDR3 region has 15 residues. CDR1 is LGHNA and CDR2 is YSLEER in the germline V gene. CDR3 amino acids: CASSFTSGGSDTQYF. The CDR3 bases are TGCGCCAGCAGCTTTACTAGCGGGGGATCAGATACGCAGTATTTT.

The rearrangement joins TRBV6-1 to TRBJ1-2; D is possibly TRBD1 (6 bases). The CDR3 extends over 18 amino acids. Germline-derived CDR1 and CDR2 are MNHNS and SASEGT. V was pared by 2 bases and J by 1 base, with 20 bases between. The CDR3: CASSEKTRGSTINYGYTF. The DNA for the CDR3 is TGTGCCAGCAGTGAAAAGACTAGGGGGAGTACAATTAACTATGGCTACACCTTC.

This clone has a handful of counts. The chain has TRBV27 and TRBJ2-5, with TRBD2 matching 10 bases. Losses at the gene ends were 4 bases for V and 1 base for J; bases not matched to a gene: 6. The germline CDR1 and CDR2 sequences are MNHEY and SMNVEV (reference sequence). This CDR3 spans 16 amino acids. CDR3 sequence: CASSSRLAGLQETQYF. CDR3 coding DNA: TGTGCCAGCAGTTCGCGACTAGCGGGCCTCCAAGAGACCCAGTACTTC.

There are a few counts of this clone. The chain has TRBV5-6 and TRBJ1-2, with D hard to call. V was clipped by 4 bases and J by 5 bases, with 15 bases between them. The CDR3 is 14 amino acids. Germline V gene sequence: CDR1 SGHDT, CDR2 YYEEEE. The CDR3: CASSLSSYRYGYTF. In DNA form, the CDR3 reads TGTGCCAGCAGCCTCTCCAGCTACCGATATGGCTACACCTTC. The entire variable domain, with the rest obtained from reference TRBV5-6 and TRBJ1-2, is as follows: DAGVTQSPTHLIKTRGQQVTLRCSPKSGHDTVSWYQQALGQGPQFIFQYYEEEERQRGNFPDRFSGHQFPNYSSELNVNALLLGDSALYLCASSLSSYRYGYTFGSGTRLTVV.

This sequence joins TRBV2 and TRBJ1-2, with 7 bases aligning to TRBD1. V trimming: 6 bases; J trimming: 6 bases; junction bases outside the gene matches: 7. This CDR3 is 13 amino acids long. The V gene's germline CDR1 is SNHLY and CDR2 FYNNEI. CDR3 loop: CASSRDSGNGYTF. The CDR3 region has the DNA TGTGCCAGCAGCCGGGACAGCGGAAATGGCTACACCTTC.

This clone was picked up a small number of times. The rearrangement uses TRBV7-6 and TRBJ2-7; 9 nucleotides agree with TRBD1. CDR3 size: 14 residues. The junction had 4 bases not matched to a gene; V was cut back by 4 bases and J by 3 bases. Germline assignment: CDR1 SGHVS and CDR2 FNYEAQ. The chain's CDR3 is CASSSGTGLYEQYF. The CDR3 DNA reads as TGTGCCAGCAGCTCCGGGACAGGGCTCTACGAGCAGTACTTC.

Worth noting for this clone: Distinct nucleotide sequences in the sample also encode this CDR3. V usage is TRBV11-2 and J usage is TRBJ2-3, with D perhaps matching TRBD2 (6 bases). The ends were cut back, 3 bases at V and 0 bases at J, with 10 bases in the middle. Per the germline V gene, CDR1 is SGHAT and CDR2 is FQNNGV. The CDR3 contains 15 residues. In DNA form, the CDR3 reads TGTGCCAGCAGCTTGTTAGCGGACAGCACAGATACGCAGTATTTT. Its protein product is CASSLLADSTDTQYF. Based on the CDR3 plus reference TRBV11-2 and TRBJ2-3, the full variable domain is EAGVAQSPRYKIIEKRQSVAFWCNPISGHATLYWYQQILGQGPKLLIQFQNNGVVDDSQLPKDRFSAERLKGVDSTLKIQPAKLEDSAVYLCASSLLADSTDTQYFGPGTRLTVL.

This clone was picked up a small number of times. The V and J genes are TRBV10-1 and TRBJ2-1, with a tentative D call TRBD1 (6 bases). The V and J ends lost 3 bases and 8 bases respectively, with 14 bases between them. This CDR3 has 14 residues. Germline CDR1 reads WNHNN; CDR2 reads SYGVQD (reference sequence). CDR3 sequence reads: CASSDRGPGDEQFF. The CDR3 DNA is TGCGCCAGCAGTGACAGGGGCCCTGGGGATGAGCAGTTCTTC.

J is TRBJ2-3 and V is TRBV5-1; no definite D call. The CDR3 contains 13 residues. Germline loops: CDR1 SGHRS, CDR2 YFSETQ. V shed 5 bases and J shed 2 bases, with 9 bases lying between them. CDR3 region: CASSTDDTDTQYF. The CDR3 DNA follows: TGCGCCAGCAGTACGGACGACACAGATACGCAGTATTTT.